This T cell receptor (beta chain) appears in the sequencing data of a study of CD8+ T cells in alopecia areata. For the study at large: Patients in the treated group were given tofacitinib by mouth, 5 to 10 mg twice a day. After 6 to 18 months of tofacitinib, follow-up continued 6 months off drug.

Treatment denoted: oral pan-JAK inhibitor, 5-10 mg twice daily. CDR3 length: 16 amino acids. Trimming cost V 7 bases and J 7 bases; bases outside gene matches: 19. Germline lookup yields CDR1 SQVTM and CDR2 ANQGSEA. It was cDNA, reverse transcribed from extracted RNA, that served as the sequencing template. Only in-frame clones appear in the TCRdb table, and some are missing; sequencing was by immunoSEQ multiplex PCR. The repertoire holds some 150,000 clones, with 86% as singletons. The chain links TRBV29-1 to TRBJ1-2, with 9 bases fitting TRBD1. The receptor comes from a human donor with alopecia areata. The sample here was CD8+ T cells sorted from blood, taken at week 4, from a patient treated with tofacitinib. CDR3 bases: TGCAGCGCCGCGCCGGGACAGGGCTTAAGGGACCCTGGCTACACCTTC. Its translation: CSAAPGQGLRDPGYTF. Together with reference TRBV29-1 and TRBJ1-2, the CDR3 gives the full variable domain: SAVISQKPSRDICQRGTSLTIQCQVDSQVTMMFWYRQQPGQSLTLIATANQGSEATYESGFVIDKFPISRPNLTFSTLTVSNMSPEDSSIYLCSAAPGQGLRDPGYTFGSGTRLTVV.